Sequencing of this TCR beta chain was carried out in a study of read filtering for tumor transcriptome and immune sequencing. This clonotype was seen ten or more times. The library was built from approximately 400 ng RNA with molecular barcoded adaptors for alpha/delta and beta/gamma chains. Using its own MiXCR run on the reads, TCRdb lists one record per CDR3 protein. The sample yields fewer than 150,000 distinct CDR3 sequences, over 10% seen once. Looked up from germline, CDR1 is MDHEN and CDR2 is SYDVKM. The CDR3 contains 20 residues. Deletions cut 1 base from V and 6 bases from J, with 28 bases between.

What was sequenced was a population of CD138-negative cells sorted from bone marrow. V usage is TRBV28 and J usage is TRBJ2-1; unclear D gene. The clonotype was recovered from a donor aged 40 or over with multiple myeloma. The CDR3 loop reads CASSLLPPYIVAASSNEQFF. The CDR3 nucleotides are TGTGCCAGCAGTTTATTACCTCCTTACATAGTAGCAGCGAGTAGCAATGAGCAGTTCTTC.